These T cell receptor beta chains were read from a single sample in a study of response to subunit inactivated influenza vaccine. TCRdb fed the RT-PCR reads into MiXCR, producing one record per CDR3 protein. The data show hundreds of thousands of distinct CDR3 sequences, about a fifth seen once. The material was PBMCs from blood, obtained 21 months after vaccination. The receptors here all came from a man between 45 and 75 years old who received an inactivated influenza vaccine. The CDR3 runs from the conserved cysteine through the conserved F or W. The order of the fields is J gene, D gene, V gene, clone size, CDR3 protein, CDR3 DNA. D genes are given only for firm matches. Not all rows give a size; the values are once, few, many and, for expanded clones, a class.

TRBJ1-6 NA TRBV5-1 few CASSLGWGSPLHF TGCGCCAGCAGCTTGGGGTGGGGTTCACCCCTCCACTTT
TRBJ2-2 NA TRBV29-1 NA CSVEARGGPGELFF TGCAGCGTGGAGGCCAGGGGGGGTCCCGGGGAGCTGTTTTTT
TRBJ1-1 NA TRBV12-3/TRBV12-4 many CASSDPGGFTNTEAFF TGTGCCAGCAGCGATCCCGGCGGGTTCACAAACACTGAAGCTTTCTTT
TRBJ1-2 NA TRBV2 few CASSRGTANYGYTF TGTGCCAGCAGTCGAGGGACGGCTAACTATGGCTACACCTTC
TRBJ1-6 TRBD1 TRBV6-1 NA CASSDGFQGGSPLHF TGTGCCAGCAGTGACGGGTTCCAGGGGGGATCACCCCTCCACTTT
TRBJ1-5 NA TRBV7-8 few CASSLASQGNQPQHF TGTGCCAGCAGCTTAGCGAGTCAAGGCAATCAGCCCCAGCATTTT
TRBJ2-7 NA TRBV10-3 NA CAISEASYYEQYF TGTGCCATCAGTGAGGCTTCCTACTACGAGCAGTACTTC
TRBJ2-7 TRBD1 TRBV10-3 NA CAIRGTGGSYEQYF TGTGCCATCAGAGGGACAGGGGGCTCCTACGAGCAGTACTTC
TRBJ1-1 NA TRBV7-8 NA CASSLNAGSGAPEAFF TGTGCCAGCAGCTTAAATGCAGGATCGGGGGCCCCTGAAGCTTTCTTT
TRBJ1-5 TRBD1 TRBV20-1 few CSARVGQGAAGQPQHF TGCAGTGCTAGAGTGGGACAGGGGGCGGCTGGACAGCCCCAGCATTTT
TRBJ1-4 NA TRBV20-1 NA CSASKPGNSGELFF TGCAGTGCTAGTAAACCGGGAAATTCAGGAGAACTGTTTTTT
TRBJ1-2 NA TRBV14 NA CASSQDETDRRYGYTF TGTGCCAGCAGCCAAGATGAGACAGACAGGAGGTATGGCTACACCTTC
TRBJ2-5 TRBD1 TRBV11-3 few CASSSQGAETQYF TGTGCCAGCAGCTCCCAGGGGGCAGAGACCCAGTACTTC
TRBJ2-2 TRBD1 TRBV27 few CASSLDSDRGRTGELFF TGTGCCAGCAGTTTAGACTCAGACAGGGGGCGCACCGGGGAGCTGTTTTTT
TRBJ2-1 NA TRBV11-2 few CASSLDGGHRGHNEQFF TGTGCCAGCAGCTTAGATGGTGGACACCGAGGCCACAATGAGCAGTTCTTC
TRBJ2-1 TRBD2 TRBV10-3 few CAISATSGIYNEQFF TGTGCCATCAGTGCGACTAGCGGGATCTACAATGAGCAGTTCTTC
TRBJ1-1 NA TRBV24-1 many CATSDPRAGVEAFF TGTGCCACCAGTGATCCCCGCGCGGGGGTTGAAGCTTTCTTT
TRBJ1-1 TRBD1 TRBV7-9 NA CASSLAFGQATEAFF TGTGCCAGCAGCTTAGCGTTTGGACAGGCCACTGAAGCTTTCTTT
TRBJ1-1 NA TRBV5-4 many CASRGRGLPFF TGTGCCAGCAGAGGCAGGGGTCTGCCTTTCTTT
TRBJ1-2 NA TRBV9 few CASSTVSVGGGYTF TGTGCCAGCAGCACTGTAAGCGTGGGGGGCGGCTACACCTTC
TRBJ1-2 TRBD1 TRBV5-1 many CASSGTGGSEGYTF TGCGCCAGCAGCGGGACAGGGGGGTCGGAGGGCTACACCTTC
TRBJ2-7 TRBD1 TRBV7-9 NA CASSSRDRLSYEQYF TGTGCCAGCAGCAGTCGGGACAGACTCTCCTACGAGCAGTACTTC
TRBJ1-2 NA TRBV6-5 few CASSYLGGSYGYTF TGTGCCAGCAGTTACCTCGGGGGGTCATACGGCTACACCTTC
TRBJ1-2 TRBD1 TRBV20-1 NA CSARDTGTGAAGYTF TGCAGTGCTAGAGACACCGGGACAGGGGCGGCGGGCTACACCTTC
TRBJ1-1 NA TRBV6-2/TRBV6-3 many CASSYWAAEAFF TGTGCCAGCAGTTACTGGGCGGCTGAAGCTTTCTTT
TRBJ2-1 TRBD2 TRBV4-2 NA CASSQDFAGGYNEQFF TGTGCCAGCAGCCAAGATTTCGCGGGGGGTTACAATGAGCAGTTCTTC
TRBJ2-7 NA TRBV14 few CASSQGVVSYEQYF TGTGCCAGCAGCCAAGGGGTGGTCTCCTACGAGCAGTACTTC
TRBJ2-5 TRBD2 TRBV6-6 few CASNGGAFETQYF TGTGCCAGCAACGGGGGGGCCTTCGAGACCCAGTACTTC
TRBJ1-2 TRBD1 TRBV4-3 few CASSQEDRGWDGYTF TGCGCCAGCAGCCAAGAGGACAGGGGTTGGGATGGCTACACCTTC
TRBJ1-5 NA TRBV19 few CASSIDLRHHSNQPQHF TGTGCCAGTAGTATAGATCTTAGGCACCATAGCAATCAGCCCCAGCATTTT